These 26 T cell receptor beta chains came from one sample sequenced in a study of beta chain features in type 1 diabetes. The isolated RNA, all of it, was reverse transcribed, so expressed TCRB transcripts were what got sequenced. Sequencing used immunoSEQ multiplex PCR; TCRdb keeps in-frame clones, though not all of them. The data contain roughly 290,000 clones, around 7.3% of them singletons. Input material: central memory CD4+ T cells from blood. The source of these receptors is a woman between 18 and 30 years old in good health.

Only a few counts were recorded for this clone. This sequence joins TRBV5-1 and TRBJ2-3; no firm D call. Germline CDR1 SGHRS, CDR2 YFSETQ. The CDR3 sequence is 13 residues long. Trimming removed 5 bases at V and 6 bases at J, with 13 bases between. The CDR3 loop reads CASSGVVGDTQYF. CDR3 in DNA: TGCGCCAGCAGTGGTGTAGTGGGGGATACGCAGTATTTT.

This clone was seen more than once but under ten times. The V and J genes are TRBV7-2 and TRBJ1-3; TRBD1 might be the D (5 bases). Trimming removed 9 bases at V and 2 bases at J, with 17 bases between. The germline gives CDR1 SGHTA, CDR2 FQGNSA. This CDR3 region has 15 residues. The CDR3 region has the DNA TGTGCCAGTACCTCCGGGGGAAACCCTGGAAACACCATATATTTT. Encoded protein: CASTSGGNPGNTIYF.

This clone has at least ten counts. The rearrangement joins TRBV4-2 to TRBJ2-7; a possible D gene is TRBD2 (5 bases). The CDR3 is made up of 16 amino acids. Trimming cost V 1 base and J 6 bases, with 19 bases left between them. Germline-derived CDR1 and CDR2 are LGHNA and YNFKEQ. CDR3 amino acids: CASSQVPPPSSSEQYF. CDR3 nucleotide sequence: TGTGCCAGCAGCCAAGTGCCGCCCCCATCTAGCTCCGAGCAGTACTTC.

This clone was observed many times. The CDR3, as DNA: TGTGCCAGTAGTATCGGGAGCCGGGAGCTGTTTTTT. Its translation is CASSIGSRELFF. This chain connects TRBV19 to TRBJ2-2; TRBD2 might be the D (6 bases). V shed 3 bases and J shed 9 bases, with 8 bases lying between them. Germline assignment: CDR1 LNHDA and CDR2 SQIVND (reference sequence). The length of the CDR3 is 12 residues.

The chain couples TRBV20-1 to TRBJ1-2; weak D call: TRBD1 (6 bases). V was trimmed by 7 bases and J by 5 bases, leaving 11 bases between them. CDR1 and CDR2 from the germline V gene are DFQATT and SNEGSKA (reference sequence). The CDR3 runs to 11 residues. CDR3 coding DNA: TGCAGTGGAGGGGGAGGGTATGGCTACACCTTC. Translated: CSGGGGYGYTF.

J is TRBJ1-2 and V is TRBV6-6, with 9 bases lining up with TRBD1. Unmatched junction bases numbered 6, after V lost 1 base and J lost 6 bases. Germline-derived CDR1 and CDR2 are MNHNY and SVGAGI (reference sequence). CDR3 length: 15 residues. The CDR3: CASSYWGQGSDGYTF. The CDR3 DNA reads TGTGCCAGCAGTTACTGGGGACAGGGATCGGATGGCTACACCTTC.

In this sample, this clone turned up a few times. This chain connects TRBV6-5 to TRBJ1-6; tentative D call: TRBD1 (6 bases). The germline CDR1 and CDR2 sequences are MNHEY and SVGAGI. The CDR3 extends over 16 amino acids. The V gene lost 2 bases and the J gene lost 1 base, with 9 bases spanning the gap. Here the CDR3 reads CASSYGGGSYNSPLHF. As DNA, the CDR3 is TGTGCCAGCAGTTACGGAGGGGGGTCCTATAATTCACCCCTCCACTTT.

This clone was seen a few times. V is TRBV5-4 and J is TRBJ1-4; 9 nucleotides agree with TRBD1. Germline assignment: CDR1 SGHNT and CDR2 YYREEE (reference sequence). Losses at the gene ends were 4 bases for V and 3 bases for J; bases not matched to a gene: 10. The CDR3 is 17 residues long. The CDR3 sequence: CASSRNRGLGANEKLFF. The CDR3 DNA reads as TGTGCCAGCAGCCGCAACAGGGGGCTCGGGGCTAATGAAAAACTGTTTTTT.

The CDR3 loop reads CASSFRQRDVYGYTF. The CDR3 DNA follows: TGTGCCAGCAGCTTCAGGCAGAGAGATGTCTATGGCTACACCTTC. The chain recombines TRBV7-9 with TRBJ1-2; D is unresolved. Deletions cut 3 bases from V and 4 bases from J, with 15 bases between. Germline CDR1 is SEHNR and CDR2 is FQNEAQ (reference sequence). The CDR3 runs to 15 residues.

This chain connects TRBV5-1 to TRBJ1-1; a weak D match, TRBD1 (5 bases). The CDR3 contains 15 residues. Germline V gene lookup returns CDR1 SGHRS and CDR2 YFSETQ. V was cut by 0 bases and J by 7 bases, with 16 bases left in between. The CDR3 bases are TGCGCCAGCAGCTTGGTCCTGGCAGGGAATCGTGAAGCTTTCTTT. This gives the protein CASSLVLAGNREAFF.

There are many counts of this clone. The chain carries TRBV10-3 and TRBJ2-7; the match to TRBD2 covers 9 bases. The CDR3 is 16 amino acids. V shed 6 bases and J 5 bases; nucleotides not matched to a gene: 14. Germline loops: CDR1 ENHRY, CDR2 SYGVKD. The CDR3 reads CAIRGGTAGGSNEQYF. In DNA, the CDR3 is TGTGCCATCAGAGGAGGGACGGCGGGAGGGTCCAACGAGCAGTACTTC.

This clone was detected only a few times. The chain couples TRBV4-2 to TRBJ2-2; TRBD1 matches at 8 bases. J gave up 8 bases and V 3 bases, and 8 bases lay outside the gene matches. In germline, CDR1 is LGHNA, CDR2 YNFKEQ. There are 15 residues in the CDR3. Here the CDR3 reads CASSHGAGGEGELFF. The DNA for the CDR3 is TGTGCCAGCAGCCACGGGGCAGGGGGCGAAGGGGAGCTGTTTTTT.

The chain links TRBV29-1 to TRBJ2-5, with a possible D match to TRBD1 (5 bases). Germline V CDR1 and CDR2: SQVTM, ANQGSEA. The CDR3 has 14 amino acids. With 7 bases removed from V and 4 bases from J, the gap between germline ends came to 19 bases. The CDR3 DNA reads as TGCAGCGCCAGCCCCGACAGTCCCCCAGAGACCCAGTACTTC. Translated, it gives CSASPDSPPETQYF.

The J gene is TRBJ2-2, the V gene TRBV19, with D perhaps TRBD2 (6 bases). The germline CDR1 and CDR2 sequences are LNHDA and SQIVND (reference sequence). This CDR3 comprises 16 residues. With 5 bases removed from V and 1 base from J, the gap between germline ends came to 14 bases. The CDR3 DNA follows: TGTGCCAGTAGTTCCTTGGGTAGCGGGAACACCGGGGAGCTGTTTTTT. Translation gives CASSSLGSGNTGELFF.

This clone was counted at least ten times. This chain uses TRBV5-1 with TRBJ2-1; 9 bases match TRBD2. The CDR3 has 16 amino acids. V dropped 4 bases and J dropped 4; count of bases not matched to a gene: 9. Germline assignment: CDR1 SGHRS and CDR2 YFSETQ. Written as DNA, the CDR3 is TGCGCCAGCAGCAAGACCGGGCTAGCGGGGTACAATGAGCAGTTCTTC. Amino acid sequence: CASSKTGLAGYNEQFF.

This clone appeared a few times. The chain is built from TRBV6-6 and TRBJ1-2; a weak D match, TRBD1 (6 bases). V lost 5 bases and J lost 6, with 13 bases in between. The CDR3 loop spans 13 amino acids. CDR1 is MNHNY and CDR2 is SVGAGI in the germline V gene (reference sequence). The CDR3 bases are TGTGCCAGCAGTAACAGGGAAGGAGATGGCTACACCTTC. Amino acid sequence: CASSNREGDGYTF.

This clone has just a few counts. The chain employs TRBV27 and TRBJ2-4, with D possibly TRBD2 on 6 matching bases. The CDR3 loop spans 16 amino acids. V was pared by 3 bases and J by 0 bases, with 12 bases between. The germline CDR1 and CDR2 sequences are MNHEY and SMNVEV (reference sequence). The CDR3 region is CASSFDGLLAKNIQYF. CDR3 bases: TGTGCCAGCAGTTTTGACGGACTACTAGCCAAAAACATTCAGTACTTC.

CDR3 DNA sequence: TGTGCCAGCAGTGAGATCCTACAAGAGACCCAGTACTTC. Translating gives CASSEILQETQYF. The genes are TRBV2 and TRBJ2-5; D is undetermined. Trimming took off 3 bases at V and 2 bases at J, with 7 bases between the two ends. From germline, CDR1 is SNHLY and CDR2 FYNNEI. CDR3 length: 13 residues.

To note about this clone: Additional DNA sequences in this sample encode the identical CDR3. The V and J genes are TRBV5-4 and TRBJ2-2; D is ambiguous. Germline V gene lookup returns CDR1 SGHNT and CDR2 YYREEE (reference sequence). Trimming shortened V by 0 bases and J by 2 bases, and 5 bases separated the two germline ends. There are 14 residues in the CDR3. Here the CDR3 reads CASSLGLNTGELFF. The CDR3, as DNA: TGTGCCAGCAGCTTGGGTTTAAACACCGGGGAGCTGTTTTTT.

This clone has only a few counts. The CDR3 protein is CASSGDSFPYEQYF. CDR3 coding DNA: TGTGCCAGCAGTGGTGACAGTTTCCCTTACGAGCAGTACTTC. The V and J genes are TRBV25-1 and TRBJ2-7, with D perhaps matching TRBD1 (5 bases). The CDR3 is 14 residues long. The V gene's germline CDR1 is MGHDK and CDR2 SYGVNS. Between the trimmed V and J ends, which lost 4 bases and 4 bases, there was a span of 14 bases.

The chain carries TRBV5-1 and TRBJ2-3; TRBD1 is a possible D gene (6 bases). The CDR3 has 14 residues. Trimming took 2 bases from V and 0 from J, leaving 7 bases between them. Germline V gene data show CDR1 as SGHRS and CDR2 as YFSETQ. The CDR3 protein is CASSFGTSTDTQYF. The CDR3 DNA sequence: TGCGCCAGCAGCTTTGGGACAAGCACAGATACGCAGTATTTT. The full variable domain, in which reference TRBV5-1 and TRBJ2-3 provide the parts outside the CDR3, is KAGVTQTPRYLIKTRGQQVTLSCSPISGHRSVSWYQQTPGQGLQFLFEYFSETQRNKGNFPGRFSGRQFSNSRSEMNVSTLELGDSALYLCASSFGTSTDTQYFGPGTRLTVL.

This rearrangement joins TRBV5-4 to TRBJ2-1, with a possible D match to TRBD1 (6 bases). This CDR3 has 13 amino acids. The V and J ends lost 5 bases and 5 bases respectively, with 11 bases between them. CDR1 and CDR2 from the germline V gene are SGHNT and YYREEE (reference sequence). The CDR3 reads CASRWGPDNEQFF. Written as DNA, the CDR3 is TGTGCCAGCAGATGGGGGCCCGACAATGAGCAGTTCTTC.

This chain joins TRBV4-1 and TRBJ2-3; D remains unclear. This CDR3 spans 15 amino acids. CDR1 and CDR2 (germline): MGHRA, YSYEKL. V lost 0 bases to trimming and J lost 4 bases, with 11 bases between them. Here the CDR3 reads CASSQDWSAADTQYF. CDR3 nucleotides: TGCGCCAGCAGCCAAGACTGGTCAGCCGCAGATACGCAGTATTTT.

The chain joins TRBV7-9 to TRBJ1-4; TRBD1 matches at 7 bases. This CDR3 comprises 15 residues. Germline values: CDR1 SEHNR, CDR2 FQNEAQ (reference sequence). Trimming removed 5 bases from V and 8 bases from J; junction bases left unmatched: 11. The CDR3 here is CASSPDSEGGEKLFF. DNA for the CDR3: TGTGCCAGCAGCCCCGACTCGGAAGGGGGCGAAAAACTGTTTTTT.

The sample holds a few counts of this clone. The gene calls are TRBV7-2 and TRBJ2-6, with 8 bases fitting TRBD1. The CDR3 is 16 amino acids. With 5 bases clipped from V and 2 bases from J, the junction kept 5 bases outside the gene matches. Germline CDR1 is SGHTA and CDR2 is FQGNSA. Here the CDR3 reads CASSRTGTPGANVLTF. The CDR3 DNA follows: TGTGCCAGCAGCCGGACAGGGACCCCTGGGGCCAACGTCCTGACTTTC.

In this sample, this clone turned up a few times. The chain links TRBV7-2 to TRBJ1-2; no definite D call. CDR1 is SGHTA, CDR2 FQGNSA, per germline. This CDR3 spans 13 amino acids. Trimming pared 3 bases from V and 0 bases from J, leaving 5 bases between. CDR3 protein: CASSFGTNYGYTF. CDR3 in DNA: TGTGCCAGCAGCTTCGGGACTAACTATGGCTACACCTTC.